The 2 T cell receptor beta chains in this list originate from one sample, sequenced in a study of neurological immune-mediated disorders. TCRdb itself ran the 5' RACE reads through MiXCR, one entry per CDR3 protein. The top ten hold roughly 4% of the sample, which has some 38,000 distinct CDR3 sequences, 11% seen once. Time point described: technical triplicate 1. Sample: PBMCs. The receptor source for this set is a man aged 55 to 70 with HTLV-1-associated myelopathy (HAM/TSP).

This clonotype was observed many times. The chain uses TRBV9 and TRBJ2-7; either TRBD1 or TRBD2 may fit D (5 bases each). Trimming took 3 bases from V and 2 from J, leaving 15 bases between them. The CDR3 totals 15 residues. Germline loops: CDR1 SGDLS, CDR2 YYNGEE. CDR3 residues: CASSGSGPFPYEQYF. In DNA form, the CDR3 reads TGTGCCAGCAGCGGATCGGGACCCTTTCCCTACGAGCAGTACTTC.

This clonotype was seen repeatedly, ten times or more. This chain connects TRBV5-5 to TRBJ1-5; D is possibly TRBD1 (5 bases). Between the trimmed V and J ends, which lost 0 bases and 4 bases, there was a span of 11 bases. Germline lookup yields CDR1 SGHKS and CDR2 YYEKEE (reference sequence). This CDR3 contains 15 residues. CDR3 amino acids: CASSLGMGDNQPQHF. The CDR3 nucleotides are TGTGCCAGCAGCTTGGGGATGGGGGATAATCAGCCCCAGCATTTT.